A single T cell receptor (beta chain) is shown here with its context. Antigen: not known. This record belongs to a study of vaccination effects on CD4 cells after COVID-19. Assay: immunoSEQ multiplex PCR; the TCRdb copy retains only in-frame clones and omits some. The sample holds approximately 30,000 clones, about two thirds seen once. This CDR3 has 16 amino acids. Looked up from germline, CDR1 is SGHRS and CDR2 is YFSETQ. The J segment lost 8 bases and the V segment lost 7 bases, leaving 13 bases of the junction unmatched. Sequencing in the ViraFEST assay came after antigen-specific CD4+ T cells had been expanded with viral peptide pools, which were used to stimulate PBMC. Scientists isolated CD4+ T cells after an approximately 10-day culture period ended. Participants received two doses of either the BNT162b2 or mRNA-1273 vaccine.

This receptor was obtained from a human donor who received a COVID-19 vaccine. The rearrangement uses TRBV5-1 and TRBJ2-1; 12 bases line up with TRBD2. The sequences come from CD4+ T cells from PBMCs cultured with SARS-CoV-2 spike peptides, collected after COVID-19 vaccination. Here the CDR3 DNA reads TGCGCCAGCGAACTCACCCCTAGCGGGGGGGCCGATGAGCAGTTCTTC. It codes for CASELTPSGGADEQFF.